The clone carrying this TCR beta chain turned up a few times. Its antigen remains unknown. Patients were ruled out by autoimmune disease history or systemic immunosuppression. The CDR3 consists of 15 residues. V shed 5 bases, J shed 4 bases, and the junction held 8 bases outside the gene matches. Looked up from germline, CDR1 is SGHTA and CDR2 is FQGNSA. The source of the sample is a study of OX40 agonist ivuxolimab in advanced cancers. Study context: Ivuxolimab, an antibody acting as an agonist of OX40 (CD134), was used to treat patients.

Produced via immunoSEQ multiplex PCR; TCRdb's table is partial and in-frame only. The sample shows roughly 70,000 clones, about 91% of them seen only once. Points from the study as a whole: Expanded peripheral T cells had an undetermined antigen specificity. The study found that CD8+ T cells averaged more expanded clones than CD4+.

The sequenced sample was CD4+ or CD8+ T cells sorted from blood, obtained in a trial of the OX40 agonist ivuxolimab. The clonotype was recovered from an adult with an advanced solid tumor such as melanoma, head and neck, liver or kidney cancer. J is TRBJ1-3 and V is TRBV7-2; 7 positions agree with TRBD1. CDR3 DNA sequence: TGTGCCAGCAGCCCTCTTACAGGGGCGGGAAACACCATATATTTT. Its protein product is CASSPLTGAGNTIYF.